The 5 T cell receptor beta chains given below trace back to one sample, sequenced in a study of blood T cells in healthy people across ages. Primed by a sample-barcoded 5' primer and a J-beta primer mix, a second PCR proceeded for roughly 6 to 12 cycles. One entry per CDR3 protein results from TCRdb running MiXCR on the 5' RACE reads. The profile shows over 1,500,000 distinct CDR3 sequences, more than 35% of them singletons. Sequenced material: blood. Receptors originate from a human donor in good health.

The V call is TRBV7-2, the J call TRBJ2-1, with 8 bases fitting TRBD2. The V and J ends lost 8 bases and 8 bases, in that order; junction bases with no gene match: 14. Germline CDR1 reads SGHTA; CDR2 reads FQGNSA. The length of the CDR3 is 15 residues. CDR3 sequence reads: CASARGTGGPDEQFF. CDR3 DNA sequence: TGTGCCAGCGCCCGGGGAACGGGGGGGCCAGATGAGCAGTTCTTC. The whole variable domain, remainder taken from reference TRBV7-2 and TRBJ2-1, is GAGVSQSPSNKVTEKGKDVELRCDPISGHTALYWYRQSLGQGLEFLIYFQGNSAPDKSGLPSDRFSAERTGGSVSTLTIQRTQQEDSAVYLCASARGTGGPDEQFFGPGTRLTVL.

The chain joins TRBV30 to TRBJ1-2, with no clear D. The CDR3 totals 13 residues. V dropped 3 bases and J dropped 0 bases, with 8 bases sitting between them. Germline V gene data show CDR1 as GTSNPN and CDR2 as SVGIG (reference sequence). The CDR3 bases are TGTGCCTGGAGCCCTGAATCTAACTATGGCTACACCTTC. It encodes CAWSPESNYGYTF.

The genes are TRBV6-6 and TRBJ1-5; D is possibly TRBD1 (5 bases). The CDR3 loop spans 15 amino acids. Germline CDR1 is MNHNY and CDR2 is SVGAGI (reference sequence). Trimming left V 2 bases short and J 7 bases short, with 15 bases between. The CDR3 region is CASSYGAAPRQPQHF. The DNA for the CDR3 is TGTGCCAGCAGTTACGGGGCAGCCCCACGGCAGCCCCAGCATTTT.

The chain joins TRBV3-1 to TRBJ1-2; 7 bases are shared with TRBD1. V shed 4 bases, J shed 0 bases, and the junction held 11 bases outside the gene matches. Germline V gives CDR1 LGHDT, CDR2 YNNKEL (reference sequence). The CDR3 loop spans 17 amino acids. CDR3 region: CASSPPVGTDPNYGYTF. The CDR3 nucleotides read TGTGCCAGCAGCCCCCCAGTCGGGACAGATCCTAACTATGGCTACACCTTC.

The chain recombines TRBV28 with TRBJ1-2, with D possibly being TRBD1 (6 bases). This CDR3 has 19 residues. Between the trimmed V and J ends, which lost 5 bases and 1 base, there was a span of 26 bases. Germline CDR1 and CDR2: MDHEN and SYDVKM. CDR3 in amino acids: CASSDLLGDTSFINYGYTF. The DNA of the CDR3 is TGTGCCAGCAGTGACCTCCTCGGGGACACGAGCTTTATTAACTATGGCTACACCTTC.